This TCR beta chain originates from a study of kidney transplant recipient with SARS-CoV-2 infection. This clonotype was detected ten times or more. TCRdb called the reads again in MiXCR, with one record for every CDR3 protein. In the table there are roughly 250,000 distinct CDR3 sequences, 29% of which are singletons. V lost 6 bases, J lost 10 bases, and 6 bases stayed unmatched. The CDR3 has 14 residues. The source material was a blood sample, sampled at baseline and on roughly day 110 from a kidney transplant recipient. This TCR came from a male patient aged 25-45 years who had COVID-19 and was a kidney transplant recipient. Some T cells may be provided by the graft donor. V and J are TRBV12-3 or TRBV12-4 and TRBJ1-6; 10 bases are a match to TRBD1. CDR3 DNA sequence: TGTGCCAGCAGAACCGGGACAGGGGAATCACCCCTCCACTTT. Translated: CASRTGTGESPLHF.